This T cell receptor (beta chain) is from a study of T cells in Graves' hyperthyroidism and ophthalmopathy. Authors of the study amplified TCR beta CDR3 regions from RNA transcripts. A first-round RT-PCR of the TCR CDR3 used the HTBI primer set. From the multiplex PCR reads, TCRdb called clonotypes with MiXCR, one entry per CDR3 protein. The repertoire includes about half a million distinct CDR3 sequences, just under 20% of them detected once, and 40% to 50% sits in the top ten. Deletions cut 5 bases from V and 1 base from J, with 17 bases between. The germline V gene has CDR1 SEHNR and CDR2 FQNEAQ (reference sequence). The CDR3 contains 16 residues.

The sample was blood. V usage is TRBV7-9 and J usage is TRBJ1-1; D might be TRBD1 (6 bases). The sequence derives from a man between 35 and 55 years old with Graves' ophthalmopathy. The DNA for the CDR3 is TGTGCCAGCAGCCCGACACCCAGAGGGGGGAACACTGAAGCTTTCTTT. It specifies CASSPTPRGGNTEAFF.